This T cell receptor beta chain came from a study of T-cell memory formation after mild COVID-19 (dated by TCRdb to about 2021). Notes on the research overall: TCR sequence clusters from the two donors were found to be largely donor specific. Two young, previously healthy adult volunteers, one female and one male, were included in the cohort. In two donors, T-cell clones that expanded and contracted after mild COVID-19 were followed by sequencing TCRalpha and TCRbeta repertoires longitudinally. The paper as a whole reports these results and caveats: The detection of some responding clones in pre-infection memory suggests that pre-existing cross-reactive memory T cells joined the SARS-CoV-2 response. Clones contracting from day 15 to 85 had balanced CD4/CD8 phenotypes, while a second wave expanding from day 15 to 37 was biased towards CD4+. The study included only a couple of mild cases, and larger cohorts that include severe cases with pre-infection samples were judged to be necessary. Whether the second-wave clones peaking on day 37 were SARS-CoV-2 specific was not confirmed. Contracting CD4+ clones were found mainly in CM and EM memory subsets, while CD8+ clones were enriched in EMRA.

A few counts support this clonotype. Its binding antigen is unknown. No quality values exist for individual bases; no much larger clone is one base distant. Sequenced using an Illumina NovaSeq 6000. TCRalpha and TCRbeta cDNA libraries were built by 5'RACE with constant-segment primers, adding sample barcodes and unique molecular identifiers. Trizol reagent was used to extract RNA from every sample. The libraries were amplified in two PCR steps, and the second step added a second sample barcode and Illumina TruSeq adapters. Libraries were sequenced on an Illumina NovaSeq with 2 x 150 bp paired-end reads. The paper's processing steps were these. Reads were demultiplexed and collapsed into UMI-guided consensus sequences with migec v1.2.7. Using mixcr v2.1.11, UMI consensuses were aligned to TRA and TRB V and J templates and then assembled into clonotypes. Expanded or contracted clonotypes were those called significant by both edgeR and NoisET, with noise models trained on biological replicates. For edgeR calls, the cutoffs were a false discovery rate-adjusted p below 0.01 and a log2 fold-change threshold of 1. As an exploratory analysis of dynamics, PCA with hierarchical clustering was applied to max-normalized trajectories of the 1000 most abundant clonotypes. Separately sequenced CD4+ and CD8+ repertoires were used to assign a CD4 or CD8 phenotype to each responding clone. TCRdb reworked the public reads: Q25 trimming with fastp, MiXCR clone assembly, productive beta chains retained. Each CDR3 protein appears once, grouped with its most common genes and DNA. TCRdb assigned the V and J calls; the authors' analysis was not used. For this sample there are 350,000 to 500,000 distinct CDR3 sequences; around 20% appear just once. Roughly 8.4% of the sample comes from the top ten.

Per the germline V gene, SGHRS is the CDR1 and YFSETQ is the CDR2. V and J are truncated by 0 bases and 12 bases respectively, leaving an intervening sequence of 12 bases. Including cysteine and phenylalanine, the CDR3 has 12 amino acids. The CDR3 DNA has 36 bases and is translated from base 1. Ficoll-Paque density gradient centrifugation was used to isolate PBMCs. The sequence was collected from an adult woman who had mild COVID-19 (a few samples of this study predate the infection). The sample titles of this study are shuffled in the database, so cell type and time point are left out; the donor was told from shared clones. Material: PBMCs or a T cell subset sorted from them (not recorded which). Rearrangement joined TRBV5-1 to TRBJ1-1; the D gene lacks a confident call. The bases read TGCGCCAGCAGCTTGGACAGCCTCGAGACTTTCTTT. Translated, it gives CASSLDSLETFF.